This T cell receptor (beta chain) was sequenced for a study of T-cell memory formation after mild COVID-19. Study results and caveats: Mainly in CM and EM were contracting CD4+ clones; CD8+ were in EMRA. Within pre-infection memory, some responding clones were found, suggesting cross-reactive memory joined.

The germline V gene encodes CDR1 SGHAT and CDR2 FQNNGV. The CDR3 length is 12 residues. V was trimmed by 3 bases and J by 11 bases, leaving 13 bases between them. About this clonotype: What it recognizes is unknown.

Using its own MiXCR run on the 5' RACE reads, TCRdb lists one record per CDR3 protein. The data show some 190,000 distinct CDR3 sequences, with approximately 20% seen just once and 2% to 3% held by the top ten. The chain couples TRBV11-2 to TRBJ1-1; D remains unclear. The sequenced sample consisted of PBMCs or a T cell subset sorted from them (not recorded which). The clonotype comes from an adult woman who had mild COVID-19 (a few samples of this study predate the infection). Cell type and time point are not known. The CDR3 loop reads CASSLSRIEAFF. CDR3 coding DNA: TGTGCCAGCAGCTTGAGTCGGATTGAGGCTTTCTTT.